What follows is one T cell receptor (beta chain) and its context. Its cognate antigen is unknown. V lost 1 base, J lost 5 bases, and 5 bases stayed unmatched. CDR3 length: 14 amino acids. CDR1 is SQVTM and CDR2 is ANQGSEA in the germline V gene. High-throughput TCR beta sequencing covered peripheral CD8+ and CD4+ T cells. TEMRA cells were FACS-enriched, while CD8+ and CD4+ T cells were negatively isolated. These data belong to a study of CD8 T cells in Susac syndrome. Whole-study findings and limits: The number of individuals included in the study's TCR sequencing and HLA analysis was acknowledged as relatively small.

The authors reverse transcribed 0.5 to 1 ug RNA with random hexamers. TCRdb ran MiXCR on the immunoSEQ multiplex PCR reads and lists one entry per CDR3 protein. The sample consists of 300,000 or so distinct CDR3 sequences, roughly nine tenths of them appearing once. The rearrangement joins TRBV29-1 to TRBJ2-1, with TRBD2 matching over 7 bases. Material for sequencing was CD4+ T cells from PBMCs. The receptor was isolated from a human donor with multiple sclerosis. Written as DNA, the CDR3 is TGCAGCGTTGAAGTCGGGAGGCTGAACAATGAGCAGTTCTTC. It translates to CSVEVGRLNNEQFF.